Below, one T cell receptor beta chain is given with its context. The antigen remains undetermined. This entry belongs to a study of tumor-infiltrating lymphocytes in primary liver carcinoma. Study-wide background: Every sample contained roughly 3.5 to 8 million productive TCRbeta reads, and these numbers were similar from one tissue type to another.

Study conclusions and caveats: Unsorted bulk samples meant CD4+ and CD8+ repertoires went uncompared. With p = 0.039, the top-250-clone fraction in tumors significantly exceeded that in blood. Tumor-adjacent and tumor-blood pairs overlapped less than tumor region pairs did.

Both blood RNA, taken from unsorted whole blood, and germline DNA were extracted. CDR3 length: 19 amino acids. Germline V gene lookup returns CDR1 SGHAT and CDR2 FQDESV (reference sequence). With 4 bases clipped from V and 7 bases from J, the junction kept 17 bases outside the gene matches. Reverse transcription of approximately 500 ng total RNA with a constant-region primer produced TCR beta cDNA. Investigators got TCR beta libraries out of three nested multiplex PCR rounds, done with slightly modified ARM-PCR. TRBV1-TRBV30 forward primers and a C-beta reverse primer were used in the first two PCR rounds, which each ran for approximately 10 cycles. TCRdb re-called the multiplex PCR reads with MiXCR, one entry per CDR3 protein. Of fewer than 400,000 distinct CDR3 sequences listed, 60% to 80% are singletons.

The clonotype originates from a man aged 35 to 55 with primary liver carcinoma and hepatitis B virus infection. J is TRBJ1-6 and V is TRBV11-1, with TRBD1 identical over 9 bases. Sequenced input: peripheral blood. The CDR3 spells CASSSSASGTGFQNSPLHF. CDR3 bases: TGTGCCAGCAGCTCGTCCGCGTCCGGGACAGGGTTCCAAAATTCACCCCTCCACTTT.